These T cell receptor beta chains were read from a single sample in a study of blood T cell repertoires in COVID-19. Clones were sequenced by immunoSEQ multiplex PCR, and TCRdb holds only the in-frame ones, with some missing. The profile covers roughly 400,000 clones, with around 87% appearing a single time and roughly a tenth taken by the ten largest. The sequencing sample was made of PBMCs or T cells enriched from blood (not recorded which). These receptor sequences come from a woman in her forties or fifties who had recovered from COVID-19. Both conserved end residues are part of each CDR3. The D gene is left open where the match is weak. Clone size is not always given. Where it is, it says once, few, many or a class for expanded clones.

d_call	clone_size	v_call	j_call	cdr3_nt	cdr3_aa
.	.	TRBV3-1/TRBV3-2	TRBJ1-1	TGTGCCAGCAGCCAAGGGGGCCGAGCTTTCTTT	CASSQGGRAFF
.	.	TRBV18	TRBJ1-1	TGTGCCAGCTCACAAGTGGGGAGTCGCGACACTGAAGCTTTCTTT	CASSQVGSRDTEAFF
.	.	TRBV28	TRBJ1-2	TGTGCCAGCAGATTACAGGGCCTTGACGGCTACACCTTC	CASRLQGLDGYTF
TRBD1	.	TRBV4-2	TRBJ1-4	TGTGCCAGCAGCCGCCAACGGGACAGGGGGCTTTCTAATGAAAAACTGTTTTTT	CASSRQRDRGLSNEKLFF
TRBD1	.	TRBV28	TRBJ2-7	TGTGCCAGCAATAACAGGGGGAGGTACGAGCAGTACTTC	CASNNRGRYEQYF
.	.	TRBV3-1/TRBV3-2	TRBJ1-3	TGTGCCAGCAGCCACGCTCGGGTTTCGACTGGAAACACCATATATTTT	CASSHARVSTGNTIYF
.	.	TRBV2	TRBJ1-5	TGTGCCAGCAGTGAGGGGGGGACCCGAATCAATCAGCCCCAGCATTTT	CASSEGGTRINQPQHF
.	.	TRBV7-3	TRBJ2-1	TGTGCCAGCAGCTTGGATACGGGCAATGAGCAGTTCTTC	CASSLDTGNEQFF
.	few	TRBV1	TRBJ2-7	TGCACCAGCAGCCAAGATGCGGGGGGCCCTCTCAAGCAGTACTTC	CTSSQDAGGPLKQYF
TRBD1	.	TRBV2	TRBJ2-1	TGTGCCAGCAGTGGTGGGACAGGCTACAATGAGCAGTTCTTC	CASSGGTGYNEQFF
TRBD2	.	TRBV3-1/TRBV3-2	TRBJ2-7	TGTGCCAGCAGCCAAGATGGTAGTAGCGGGGGGAAAACCTACGAGCAGTACTTC	CASSQDGSSGGKTYEQYF
TRBD2	.	TRBV6-1	TRBJ2-5	TGTGCCAGCAGTGAAGACGGGGGGGCGGCGACCCAGTACTTC	CASSEDGGAATQYF
TRBD1	.	TRBV27	TRBJ1-2	TGTGCCAGCAGTTCGGTCGATGGACAGGCAGGTCATGGCTACACCTTC	CASSSVDGQAGHGYTF
TRBD1	.	TRBV7-2	TRBJ1-2	TGTGCCAGCAGCTTAGTTACGGTAGCAGGGGGCCATGGCTACACCTTC	CASSLVTVAGGHGYTF
TRBD2	.	TRBV7-9	TRBJ2-1	TGTGCCAGCAGCTTCCCCTCTAGCGGGGGGTTCTATGAGCAGTTCTTC	CASSFPSSGGFYEQFF
TRBD2	.	TRBV7-3	TRBJ2-1	TGTGCCAGCAGCTTAAGCGGGGGAACCTACAATGAGCAGTTCTTC	CASSLSGGTYNEQFF
.	.	TRBV27	TRBJ1-5	TGTGCCAGCAGTCGTGGTGGGGGCCCTGGTTATAGCAATCAGCCCCAGCATTTT	CASSRGGGPGYSNQPQHF
TRBD1	.	TRBV30	TRBJ1-3	TGTGCCTGGAGTTGGACAGGGAGTGACACCATATATTTT	CAWSWTGSDTIYF
TRBD1	.	TRBV7-9	TRBJ1-4	TGTGCCAGCAGCCGTTCGGGGACAGGGGGCGTTGGAAAACTGTTTTTT	CASSRSGTGGVGKLFF
.	.	TRBV27	TRBJ1-2	TGTGCCAGCAGTTTGAGTCGAGACTATGGCTACACCTTC	CASSLSRDYGYTF
.	.	TRBV20-1	TRBJ1-1	TGCAGTGAGAGCCTGAACACTGAAGCTTTCTTT	CSESLNTEAFF
.	.	TRBV28	TRBJ1-5	TGTGCCAGCAGACAGGGACCAAGCAATCAGCCCCAGCATTTT	CASRQGPSNQPQHF
TRBD2	.	TRBV2	TRBJ2-3	TGTGCCAGCAGTGAAGCCTCGTCTTCTAGCGGGGGGACTCCTAGCACAGATACGCAGTATTTT	CASSEASSSSGGTPSTDTQYF
TRBD1	.	TRBV30	TRBJ2-7	TGTGCCTGGACCCCCAGACAGGGCGTCCCCTACGAGCAGTACTTC	CAWTPRQGVPYEQYF
.	.	TRBV18	TRBJ1-6	TGTGCCAGCTCACCCGTCCCGAATTCACCCCTCCACTTT	CASSPVPNSPLHF
.	.	TRBV4-3	TRBJ1-1	TGCGCCAGCAGCCAAGGGTTCAACATGAACACTGAAGCTTTCTTT	CASSQGFNMNTEAFF
TRBD1	.	TRBV28	TRBJ1-2	TGTGCCAGCAGTTTAGGACAGGGTAATTTAGGCTACACCTTC	CASSLGQGNLGYTF
.	.	TRBV2	TRBJ2-3	TGTGCCAGCAGTGCCGCGCGGGGAGGCACAGATACGCAGTATTTT	CASSAARGGTDTQYF
.	.	TRBV5-1	TRBJ2-7	TGCGCCAGCAGCGGACAGACCCTCTACGAGCAGTACTTC	CASSGQTLYEQYF
TRBD1	.	TRBV19	TRBJ1-4	TGTGCCAGTACTCCGGGACAGCGTAATGAAAAACTGTTTTTT	CASTPGQRNEKLFF
TRBD2	.	TRBV2	TRBJ2-1	TGTGCCAGCAGTTCGGGGACTAGCGGGGGGCTTTCCTACAATGAGCAGTTCTTC	CASSSGTSGGLSYNEQFF
.	.	TRBV19	TRBJ2-7	TGTGCCAGTAGTCTAGAGGGAGGAACATTTTACGAGCAGTACTTC	CASSLEGGTFYEQYF